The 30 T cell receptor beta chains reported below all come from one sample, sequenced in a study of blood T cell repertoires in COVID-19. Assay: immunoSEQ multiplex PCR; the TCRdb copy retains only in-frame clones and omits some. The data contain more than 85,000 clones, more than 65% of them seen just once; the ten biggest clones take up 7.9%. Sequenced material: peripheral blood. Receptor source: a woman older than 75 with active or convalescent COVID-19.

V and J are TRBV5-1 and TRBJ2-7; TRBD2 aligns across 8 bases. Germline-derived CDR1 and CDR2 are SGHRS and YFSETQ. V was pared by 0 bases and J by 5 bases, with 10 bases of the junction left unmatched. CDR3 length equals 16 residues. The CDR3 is CASSLDWAGGSDEQYF. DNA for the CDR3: TGCGCCAGCAGCTTGGATTGGGCGGGAGGCTCGGACGAGCAGTACTTC.

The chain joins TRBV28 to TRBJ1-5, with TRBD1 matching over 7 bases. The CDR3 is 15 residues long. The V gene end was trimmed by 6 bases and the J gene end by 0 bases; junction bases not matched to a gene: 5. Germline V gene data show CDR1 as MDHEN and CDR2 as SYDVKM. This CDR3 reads CASRWGQNSNQPQHF. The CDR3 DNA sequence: TGTGCCAGCAGGTGGGGACAGAATAGCAATCAGCCCCAGCATTTT.

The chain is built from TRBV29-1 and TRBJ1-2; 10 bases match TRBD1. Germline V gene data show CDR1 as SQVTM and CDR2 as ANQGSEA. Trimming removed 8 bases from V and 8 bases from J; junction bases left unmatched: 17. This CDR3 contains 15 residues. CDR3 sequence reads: CSRHERDRGSEGYTF. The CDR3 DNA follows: TGCAGCCGACACGAGCGGGACAGGGGCTCGGAAGGCTACACCTTC.

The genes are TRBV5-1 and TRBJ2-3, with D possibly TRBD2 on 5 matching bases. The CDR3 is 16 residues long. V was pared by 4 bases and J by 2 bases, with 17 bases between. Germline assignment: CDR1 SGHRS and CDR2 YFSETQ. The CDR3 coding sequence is TGCGCCAGCAGCCCCGGACTCCAGAGCCTCACAGATACGCAGTATTTT. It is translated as CASSPGLQSLTDTQYF.

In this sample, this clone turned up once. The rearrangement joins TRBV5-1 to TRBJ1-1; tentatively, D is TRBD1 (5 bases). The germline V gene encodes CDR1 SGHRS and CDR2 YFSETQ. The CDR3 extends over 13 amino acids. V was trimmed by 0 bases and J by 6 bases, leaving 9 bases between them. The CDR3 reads CASSLDGGAEAFF. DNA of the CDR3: TGCGCCAGCAGCTTGGACGGGGGGGCTGAAGCTTTCTTT.

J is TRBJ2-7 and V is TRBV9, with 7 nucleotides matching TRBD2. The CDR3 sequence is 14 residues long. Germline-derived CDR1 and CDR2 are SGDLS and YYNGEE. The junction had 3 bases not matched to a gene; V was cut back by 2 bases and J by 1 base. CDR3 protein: CASSVREGSYEQYF. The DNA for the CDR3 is TGTGCCAGCAGCGTGAGGGAGGGGTCCTACGAGCAGTACTTC.

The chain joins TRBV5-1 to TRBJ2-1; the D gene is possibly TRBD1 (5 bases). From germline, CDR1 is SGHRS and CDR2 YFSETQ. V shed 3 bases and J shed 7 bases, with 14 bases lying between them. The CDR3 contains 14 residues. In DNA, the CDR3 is TGCGCCAGCAGCTCCTTGAATCAGGGAAATGAGCAGTTCTTC. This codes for CASSSLNQGNEQFF.

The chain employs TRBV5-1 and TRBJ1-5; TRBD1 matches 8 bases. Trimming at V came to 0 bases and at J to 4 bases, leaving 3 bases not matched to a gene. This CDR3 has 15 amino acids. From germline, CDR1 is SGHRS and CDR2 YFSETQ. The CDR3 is CASSLDGDRNQPQHF. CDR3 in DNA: TGCGCCAGCAGCTTGGACGGGGACAGGAATCAGCCCCAGCATTTT. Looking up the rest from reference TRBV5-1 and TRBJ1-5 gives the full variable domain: KAGVTQTPRYLIKTRGQQVTLSCSPISGHRSVSWYQQTPGQGLQFLFEYFSETQRNKGNFPGRFSGRQFSNSRSEMNVSTLELGDSALYLCASSLDGDRNQPQHFGDGTRLSIL.

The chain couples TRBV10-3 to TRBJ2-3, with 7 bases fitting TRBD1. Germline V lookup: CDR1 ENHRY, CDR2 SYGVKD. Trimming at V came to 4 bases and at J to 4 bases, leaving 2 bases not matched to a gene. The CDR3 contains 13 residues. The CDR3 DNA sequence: TGTGCCATCAGTGGACAGGGCTCAGATACGCAGTATTTT. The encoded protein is CAISGQGSDTQYF.

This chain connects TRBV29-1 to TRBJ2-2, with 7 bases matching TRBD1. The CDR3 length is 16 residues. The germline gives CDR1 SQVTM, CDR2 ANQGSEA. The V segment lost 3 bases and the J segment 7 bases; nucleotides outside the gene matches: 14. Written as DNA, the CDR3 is TGCAGCGTTGAGGGGATAGGGACAGACAAGAACGGGGAGCTGTTTTTT. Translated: CSVEGIGTDKNGELFF.

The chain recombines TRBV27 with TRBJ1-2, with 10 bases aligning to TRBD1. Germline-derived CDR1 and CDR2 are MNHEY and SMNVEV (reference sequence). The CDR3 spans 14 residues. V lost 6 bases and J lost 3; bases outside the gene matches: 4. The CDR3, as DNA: TGTGCCAGCAGACGGACAGGGGGGGACTATGGCTACACCTTC. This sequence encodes CASRRTGGDYGYTF.

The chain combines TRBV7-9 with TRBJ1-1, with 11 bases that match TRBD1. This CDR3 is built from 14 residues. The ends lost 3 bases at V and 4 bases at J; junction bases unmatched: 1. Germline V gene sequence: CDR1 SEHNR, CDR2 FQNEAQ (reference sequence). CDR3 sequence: CASSFGTGGTEAFF. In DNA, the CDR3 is TGTGCCAGCAGCTTCGGGACAGGGGGCACTGAAGCTTTCTTT.

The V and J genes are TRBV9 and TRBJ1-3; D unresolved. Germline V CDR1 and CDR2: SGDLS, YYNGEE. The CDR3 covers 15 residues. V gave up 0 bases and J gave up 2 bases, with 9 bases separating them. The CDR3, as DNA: TGTGCCAGCAGCGTAGCAAGGGAGACTGGAAACACCATATATTTT. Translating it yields CASSVARETGNTIYF.

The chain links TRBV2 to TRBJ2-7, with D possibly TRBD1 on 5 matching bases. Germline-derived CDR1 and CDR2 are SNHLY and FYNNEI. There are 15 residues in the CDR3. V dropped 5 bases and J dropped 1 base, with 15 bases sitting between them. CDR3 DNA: TGTGCCAGCAGTACTGACAGAAACCCATCCTACGAGCAGTACTTC. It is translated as CASSTDRNPSYEQYF.

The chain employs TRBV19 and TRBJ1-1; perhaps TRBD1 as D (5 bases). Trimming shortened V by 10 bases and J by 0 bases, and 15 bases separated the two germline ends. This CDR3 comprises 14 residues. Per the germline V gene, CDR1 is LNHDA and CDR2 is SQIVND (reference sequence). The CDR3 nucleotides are TGTGCCACCCTAAGGGGCACGATGAACACTGAAGCTTTCTTT. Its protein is CATLRGTMNTEAFF.

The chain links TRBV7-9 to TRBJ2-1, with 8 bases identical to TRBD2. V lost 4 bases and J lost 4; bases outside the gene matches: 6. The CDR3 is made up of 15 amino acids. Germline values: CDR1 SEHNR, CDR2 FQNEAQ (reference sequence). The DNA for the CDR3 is TGTGCCAGCAGCTCTTTTAGCGGGGTTTACAATGAGCAGTTCTTC. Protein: CASSSFSGVYNEQFF. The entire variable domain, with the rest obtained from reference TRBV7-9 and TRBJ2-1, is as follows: DTGVSQNPRHKITKRGQNVTFRCDPISEHNRLYWYRQTLGQGPEFLTYFQNEAQLEKSRLLSDRFSAERPKGSFSTLEIQRTEQGDSAMYLCASSSFSGVYNEQFFGPGTRLTVL.

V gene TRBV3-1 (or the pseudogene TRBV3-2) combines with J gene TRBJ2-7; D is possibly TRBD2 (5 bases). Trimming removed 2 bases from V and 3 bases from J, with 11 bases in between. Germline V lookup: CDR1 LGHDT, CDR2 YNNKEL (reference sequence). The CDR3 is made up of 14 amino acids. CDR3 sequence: CASSQRAVDYEQYF. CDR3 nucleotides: TGTGCCAGCAGCCAAAGAGCGGTGGACTACGAGCAGTACTTC.

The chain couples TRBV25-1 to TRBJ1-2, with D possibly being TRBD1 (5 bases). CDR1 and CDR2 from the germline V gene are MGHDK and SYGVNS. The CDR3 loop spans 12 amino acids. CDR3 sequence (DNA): TGTGCAACGGGGCAGGGAGGCTATGGCTACACCTTC. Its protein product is CATGQGGYGYTF.

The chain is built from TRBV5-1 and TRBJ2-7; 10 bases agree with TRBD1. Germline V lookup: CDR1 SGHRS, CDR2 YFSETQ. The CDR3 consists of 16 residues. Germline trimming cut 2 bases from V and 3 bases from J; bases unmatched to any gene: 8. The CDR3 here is CASSLAPGQGRYEQYF. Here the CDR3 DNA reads TGCGCCAGCAGCTTAGCTCCGGGACAGGGGCGCTACGAGCAGTACTTC.

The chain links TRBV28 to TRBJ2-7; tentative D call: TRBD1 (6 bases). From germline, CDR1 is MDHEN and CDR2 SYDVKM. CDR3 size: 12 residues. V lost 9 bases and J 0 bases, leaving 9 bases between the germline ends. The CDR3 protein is CASTGPSYEQYF. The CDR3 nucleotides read TGTGCCAGTACAGGGCCCTCCTACGAGCAGTACTTC.

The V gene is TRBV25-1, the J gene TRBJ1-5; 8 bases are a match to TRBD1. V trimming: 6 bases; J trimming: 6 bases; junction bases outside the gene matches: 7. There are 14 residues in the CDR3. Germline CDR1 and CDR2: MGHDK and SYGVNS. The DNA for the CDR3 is TGTGCCAGCAGCCGGACAGGGCGTGGTCAGCCCCAGCATTTT. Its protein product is CASSRTGRGQPQHF.

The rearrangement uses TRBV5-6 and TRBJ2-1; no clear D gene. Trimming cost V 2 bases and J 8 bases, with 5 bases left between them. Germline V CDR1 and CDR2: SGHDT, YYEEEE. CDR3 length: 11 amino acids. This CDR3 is CASSFIYEQFF. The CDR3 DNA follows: TGTGCCAGCAGCTTTATCTATGAGCAGTTCTTC.

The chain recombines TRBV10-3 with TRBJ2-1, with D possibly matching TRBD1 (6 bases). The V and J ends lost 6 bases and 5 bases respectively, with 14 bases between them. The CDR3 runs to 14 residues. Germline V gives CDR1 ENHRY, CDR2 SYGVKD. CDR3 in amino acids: CAIRVQGYDNEQFF. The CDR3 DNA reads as TGTGCCATCAGGGTCCAGGGGTATGACAATGAGCAGTTCTTC.

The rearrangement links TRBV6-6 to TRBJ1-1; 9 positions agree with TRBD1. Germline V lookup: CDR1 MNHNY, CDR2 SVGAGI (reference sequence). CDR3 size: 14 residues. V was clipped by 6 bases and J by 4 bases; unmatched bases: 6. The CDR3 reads CASSPTGGGTEAFF. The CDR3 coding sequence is TGTGCCAGCAGCCCGACAGGGGGTGGCACTGAAGCTTTCTTT.

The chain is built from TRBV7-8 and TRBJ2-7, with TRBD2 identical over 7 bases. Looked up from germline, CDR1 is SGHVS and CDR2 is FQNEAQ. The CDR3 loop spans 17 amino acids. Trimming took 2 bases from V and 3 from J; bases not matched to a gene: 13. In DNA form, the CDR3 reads TGTGCCAGCAGCTTAAACGGGGGAGGGCCAGGTTACTACGAGCAGTACTTC. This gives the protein CASSLNGGGPGYYEQYF.

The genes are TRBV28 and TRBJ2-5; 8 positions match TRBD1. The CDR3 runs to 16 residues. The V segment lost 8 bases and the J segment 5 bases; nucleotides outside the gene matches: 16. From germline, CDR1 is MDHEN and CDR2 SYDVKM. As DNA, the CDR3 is TGTGCCAGCGGTGAGACAGGGGTCCCCCGGGGGGAGACCCAGTACTTC. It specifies CASGETGVPRGETQYF.

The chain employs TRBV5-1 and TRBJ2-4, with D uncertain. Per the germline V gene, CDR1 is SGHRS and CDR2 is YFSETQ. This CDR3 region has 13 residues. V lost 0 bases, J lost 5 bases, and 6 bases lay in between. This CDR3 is CASSLVPENIQYF. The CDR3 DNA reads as TGCGCCAGCAGCTTGGTTCCCGAAAACATTCAGTACTTC.

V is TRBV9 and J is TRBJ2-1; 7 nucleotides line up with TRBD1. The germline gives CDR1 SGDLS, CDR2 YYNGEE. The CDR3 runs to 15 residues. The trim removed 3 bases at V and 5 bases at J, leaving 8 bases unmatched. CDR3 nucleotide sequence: TGTGCCAGCAGCGCGCCGGACAGGATTAACAATGAGCAGTTCTTC. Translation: CASSAPDRINNEQFF. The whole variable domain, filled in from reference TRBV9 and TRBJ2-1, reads DSGVTQTPKHLITATGQRVTLRCSPRSGDLSVYWYQQSLDQGLQFLIQYYNGEERAKGNILERFSAQQFPDLHSELNLSSLELGDSALYFCASSAPDRINNEQFFGPGTRLTVL.

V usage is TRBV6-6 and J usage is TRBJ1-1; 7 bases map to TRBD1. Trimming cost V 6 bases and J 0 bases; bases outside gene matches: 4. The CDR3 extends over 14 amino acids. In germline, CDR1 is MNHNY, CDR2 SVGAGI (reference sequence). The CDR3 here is CASRMTGLNTEAFF. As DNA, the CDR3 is TGTGCCAGCAGAATGACAGGGTTGAACACTGAAGCTTTCTTT.

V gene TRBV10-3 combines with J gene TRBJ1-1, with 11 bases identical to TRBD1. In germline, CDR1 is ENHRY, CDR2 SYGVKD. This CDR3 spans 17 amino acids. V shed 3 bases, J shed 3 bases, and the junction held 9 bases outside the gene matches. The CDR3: CAISERTGGPKDTEAFF. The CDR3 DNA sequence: TGTGCCATCAGTGAAAGGACAGGGGGCCCAAAGGACACTGAAGCTTTCTTT.